This T cell receptor (beta chain) appears in the sequencing data of a study of CD8 T cells in ankylosing spondylitis. The study's findings and limits: Seemingly distinctive of ankylosing spondylitis blood was a TCR beta motif formed by eight highly homologous variants.

From germline, CDR1 is SGHVS and CDR2 FNYEAQ. The CDR3 spans 15 residues. Trimming removed 4 bases from V and 6 bases from J; junction bases left unmatched: 6. This clonotype appeared a few times. Its target is not known. TCRdb called the 5' RACE reads again in MiXCR, with one record for every CDR3 protein. The data show approximately 400,000 distinct CDR3 sequences, more than 15% seen once. Sequenced sample: blood, either unsorted or a sorted T cell fraction (not recorded which). This TCR derives from a male donor with ankylosing spondylitis. The chain employs TRBV7-6 and TRBJ2-1; 10 nucleotides agree with TRBD2. CDR3 nucleotide sequence: TGTGCCAGCAGCTACACTAGCGGGATCGGCAATGAGCAGTTCTTC. Its protein product is CASSYTSGIGNEQFF.